This T cell receptor (beta chain) was sequenced during a study of molecular identifiers for immune sequencing clone quantification. MiXCR, run by TCRdb on the PCR reads, gives a single entry per CDR3 protein. The sample has tens of thousands of distinct CDR3 sequences, roughly 19% seen once. CDR3 length: 15 residues. V shed 5 bases and J 1 base; nucleotides not matched to a gene: 7. Germline V gives CDR1 MNHNS, CDR2 SASEGT. This clonotype was found many times. This TCR derives from a human donor in good health. Some libraries in this study had Jurkat cell RNA spiked in. Specimen: naive CD8+ T cells from blood, with Jurkat cell RNA spiked in. The subset denotes: FACS-sorted CD8+CD4-CCR7+CD45RA+ naive T cells. The rearrangement joins TRBV6-1 to TRBJ1-1, with 7 bases lining up with TRBD1. The CDR3 reads CASSIRDSSNTEAFF. The CDR3 DNA follows: TGTGCCAGCAGTATCCGGGACAGCTCGAACACTGAAGCTTTCTTT.